Included here is one TCR beta chain sequence, with context. Trimming removed 5 bases from V and 4 bases from J, with 11 bases in between. Germline CDR1 WSHSY, CDR2 SAAADI. This CDR3 comprises 14 residues. The data were obtained in a study of blood T cell repertoires in COVID-19. Study-level information: Acute and convalescent COVID-19 specimens originated in the United States, Italy and Spain. Sources were T cells, B-cell-depleted T cells, or PBMCs; the material itself was cDNA or gDNA.

In the source study's methods: Amplification with reference gene primers provided the estimates of nucleated cell counts. TCRdb keeps only in-frame clones here, not all; method: immunoSEQ multiplex PCR. D and trimming come from the DNA, and the V and J calls and clone size come from that table. This sample has 230,000 or so clones, with about 79% found just once. Sequencing was performed on peripheral blood. The chain joins TRBV10-2 to TRBJ2-2, with D tentatively TRBD1 (6 bases). The source of this sequence is a man aged 40-50 years who had recovered from COVID-19. CDR3 in amino acids: CASSYTRGTGELFF. The CDR3 DNA reads TGCGCCAGCAGTTACACCAGGGGCACCGGGGAGCTGTTTTTT.